A single sample gave rise to the 20 T cell receptor beta chains below, sequenced in a study of regulatory T cells in long-lasting Graves disease. iRepertoire HTBI primers and Arm-PCR of CDR3 regions built TCR beta libraries. TCRdb recomputed calls from the multiplex PCR reads with MiXCR, one row per CDR3 protein. In the table there are hundreds of thousands of distinct CDR3 sequences, roughly 15% of which are singletons. Time point denoted: newly diagnosed GD, antithyroid drugs for less than 3 months. The authors made the TCR library using RNA they extracted from PBMCs. A further study also used this sample, focusing on T cells in Graves' hyperthyroidism and ophthalmopathy.

Sequencing used peripheral blood mononuclear cells (PBMCs), obtained at new diagnosis, from a patient treated with antithyroid drugs. These receptors all stem from a man aged 18 to 35 with Graves disease.

V and J are TRBV6-2 or TRBV6-3 and TRBJ1-5, with D uncertain. Looked up from germline, CDR1 is MNHEY and CDR2 is SVGEGT. The V end was cut by 0 bases, the J end by 2 bases, with 17 bases between. This CDR3 spans 18 amino acids. CDR3 nucleotides: TGTGCCAGCAGTTACTCCGCGGTACATCTCGAGGGCAATCAGCCCCAGCATTTT. Amino acids: CASSYSAVHLEGNQPQHF.

The V gene is TRBV7-8, the J gene TRBJ2-1, with 13 nucleotides matching TRBD2. The V and J ends lost 1 base and 2 bases, in that order; junction bases with no gene match: 2. Germline-derived CDR1 and CDR2 are SGHVS and FQNEAQ. The CDR3 runs 17 residues. CDR3 sequence reads: CASSLEGTSGAYNEQFF. The CDR3 DNA is TGTGCCAGCAGCTTAGAAGGGACTAGCGGGGCCTACAATGAGCAGTTCTTC.

This chain joins TRBV7-6 and TRBJ1-3; tentatively, D is TRBD1 (6 bases). The germline CDR1 and CDR2 sequences are SGHVS and FNYEAQ. The CDR3 totals 16 residues. The V and J ends lost 1 base and 4 bases respectively, with 14 bases between them. The CDR3 loop is CASSLGGGAGGNTIYF. The DNA of the CDR3 is TGTGCCAGCAGCTTAGGAGGGGGGGCTGGCGGAAACACCATATATTTT.

This clonotype was seen repeatedly, ten times or more. The V gene is TRBV2, the J gene TRBJ2-2, with 11 nucleotides matching TRBD2. V was pared by 2 bases and J by 2 bases, with 4 bases of the junction left unmatched. CDR1 is SNHLY, CDR2 FYNNEI, per germline. This CDR3 contains 17 residues. CDR3 in amino acids: CASSEPGLAGNTGELFF. CDR3 bases: TGTGCCAGCAGTGAACCCGGACTAGCGGGCAACACCGGGGAGCTGTTTTTT. Looking up the rest from reference TRBV2 and TRBJ2-2 gives the full variable domain: EPEVTQTPSHQVTQMGQEVILRCVPISNHLYFYWYRQILGQKVEFLVSFYNNEISEKSEIFDDQFSVERPDGSNFTLKIRSTKLEDSAMYFCASSEPGLAGNTGELFFGEGSRLTVL.

The rearrangement uses TRBV10-3 and TRBJ2-3; TRBD2 aligns across 15 bases. Trimming took 5 bases from V and 5 from J; bases not matched to a gene: 8. This CDR3 has 17 amino acids. Germline CDR1 is ENHRY and CDR2 is SYGVKD. In DNA, the CDR3 is TGTGCCATCAGTACGGGACTAGCGGGAGGCCATCAAGATACGCAGTATTTT. It encodes CAISTGLAGGHQDTQYF.

This clonotype was recorded a few times. The chain has TRBV11-2 and TRBJ2-5, with TRBD2 as a possible D gene (6 bases). CDR1 and CDR2 from the germline V gene are SGHAT and FQNNGV. Trimming removed 3 bases at V and 2 bases at J, with 13 bases between. CDR3 length equals 15 residues. The CDR3 DNA reads TGTGCCAGCAGCTTGTTTCTGCGGGGACAAGAGACCCAGTACTTC. Translation gives CASSLFLRGQETQYF.

This clonotype turned up a few times. The V and J genes are TRBV29-1 and TRBJ2-1; 9 nucleotides line up with TRBD2. J was trimmed by 7 bases and V by 8 bases; bases with no gene match: 15. The CDR3 sequence is 15 residues long. The germline gives CDR1 SQVTM, CDR2 ANQGSEA. CDR3 sequence (DNA): TGCAGCATGACTTATCCGGGACTAGCCCTAAATGAGCAGTTCTTC. Encoded protein: CSMTYPGLALNEQFF.

This clonotype was observed many times. This rearrangement joins TRBV20-1 to TRBJ2-1; D is uncertain. Germline values: CDR1 DFQATT, CDR2 SNEGSKA (reference sequence). Trimming cost V 5 bases and J 4 bases, with 9 bases left between them. CDR3 length: 12 amino acids. The CDR3 region is CSALDSYNEQFF. The DNA for the CDR3 is TGCAGTGCTTTAGACTCTTACAATGAGCAGTTCTTC.

The sample holds many counts of this clonotype. The chain uses TRBV11-2 and TRBJ1-4; the D gene is possibly TRBD1 (5 bases). The length of the CDR3 is 15 residues. V was pared by 5 bases and J by 8 bases, with 18 bases between. Germline CDR1 reads SGHAT; CDR2 reads FQNNGV. The DNA for the CDR3 is TGTGCCAGCAGCGCAGACAGAACAGTAGGGGAAAAACTGTTTTTT. Its translation: CASSADRTVGEKLFF.

This clonotype showed up many times. The chain is built from TRBV3-1 and TRBJ2-1; D possibly corresponds to TRBD2 (5 bases). Germline loops: CDR1 LGHDT, CDR2 YNNKEL (reference sequence). There are 13 residues in the CDR3. Trimming stripped 2 bases from V and 5 bases from J, with 7 bases between. The CDR3 nucleotides are TGTGCCAGCAGCCAAACTAGGAACAATGAGCAGTTCTTC. It encodes CASSQTRNNEQFF.

This clonotype was seen ten or more times. The J gene is TRBJ1-1, the V gene TRBV20-1, with D possibly TRBD1 on 6 matching bases. The CDR3 is 13 amino acids. Trimming took off 6 bases at V and 1 base at J, with 12 bases between the two ends. Germline assignment: CDR1 DFQATT and CDR2 SNEGSKA (reference sequence). This CDR3 reads CSAERQENTEAFF. CDR3 nucleotide sequence: TGCAGTGCGGAGAGACAGGAGAACACTGAAGCTTTCTTT.

This clonotype has only a few counts. V usage is TRBV20-1 and J usage is TRBJ2-7, with D uncertain. CDR3 length: 14 residues. Germline V CDR1 and CDR2: DFQATT, SNEGSKA (reference sequence). The ends were cut back, 1 base at V and 2 bases at J, with 12 bases in the middle. The CDR3 DNA reads TGCAGTGCTAGAGGAAGGGCCCCTCCCTACGAGCAGTACTTC. It encodes CSARGRAPPYEQYF.

The chain couples TRBV20-1 to TRBJ1-3; no clear D. The V and J ends lost 3 bases and 2 bases respectively, with 8 bases between them. Germline-derived CDR1 and CDR2 are DFQATT and SNEGSKA (reference sequence). CDR3 length: 13 amino acids. CDR3 sequence: CSARKAAGNTIYF. The CDR3 bases are TGCAGTGCTAGGAAGGCAGCTGGAAACACCATATATTTT.

This clonotype was recorded at least ten times. A much larger clone differs from this one at a single base, so this may be a read error. The chain recombines TRBV11-2 with TRBJ2-3; D unclear. Trimming stripped 3 bases from V and 5 bases from J, with 3 bases between. CDR1 and CDR2 from the germline V gene are SGHAT and FQNNGV. This CDR3 comprises 11 residues. CDR3 in DNA: TGTGCCAGCAGCTTTGTAGATACGCAGTATTTT. Residues: CASSFVDTQYF.

This clonotype appeared a single time. The chain recombines TRBV24-1 with TRBJ2-5, with 8 bases lining up with TRBD2. The CDR3 covers 16 residues. Trimming took 3 bases from V and 3 from J; bases not matched to a gene: 8. Germline V lookup: CDR1 KGHDR, CDR2 SFDVKD. CDR3 bases: TGTGCCACCAGTGATACGAGGGTAGCGGGGAAAGAGACCCAGTACTTC. It translates to CATSDTRVAGKETQYF.

The chain combines TRBV6-1 with TRBJ2-7; the D gene is possibly TRBD1 (7 bases). Trimming stripped 3 bases from V and 3 bases from J, with 15 bases between. Germline V CDR1 and CDR2: MNHNS, SASEGT. This CDR3 comprises 15 residues. The chain's CDR3 is CASSEYRGGYYEQYF. In nucleotides, the CDR3 is TGTGCCAGCAGTGAGTACAGGGGAGGCTACTACGAGCAGTACTTC.

This chain links TRBV9 with TRBJ2-2; TRBD1 agrees at 9 bases. This CDR3 is 15 amino acids long. The germline V gene encodes CDR1 SGDLS and CDR2 YYNGEE. V dropped 3 bases and J dropped 7; count of bases not matched to a gene: 7. The CDR3 nucleotides read TGTGCCAGCAGCGCACAGGGGGCAGGTGACGGGGAGCTGTTTTTT. Translation gives CASSAQGAGDGELFF.

The chain combines TRBV20-1 with TRBJ2-7; 10 bases match TRBD2. Germline V lookup: CDR1 DFQATT, CDR2 SNEGSKA (reference sequence). V dropped 6 bases and J dropped 0; count of bases not matched to a gene: 8. This CDR3 is built from 15 residues. Here the CDR3 DNA reads TGCAGTGCAGCCGGCGGGACTAGCGTCTCCTACGAGCAGTACTTC. Its translation: CSAAGGTSVSYEQYF.

This clonotype was counted a few times. V and J are TRBV25-1 and TRBJ1-6; D might be TRBD1 (5 bases). This CDR3 comprises 15 residues. V lost 8 bases, J lost 7 bases, and 18 bases lay in between. Germline V gives CDR1 MGHDK, CDR2 SYGVNS. The CDR3 nucleotides read TGTGCCAGCGGACCCGGGACCTTCCTCAATTCACCCCTCCACTTT. Translating it yields CASGPGTFLNSPLHF.

In its sample, this clonotype was seen many times. The chain combines TRBV7-9 with TRBJ1-5, with D possibly being TRBD1 (5 bases). Trimming took off 1 base at V and 7 bases at J, with 11 bases between the two ends. Germline V gene data show CDR1 as SEHNR and CDR2 as FQNEAQ (reference sequence). The CDR3 is 14 residues long. CDR3 bases: TGTGCCAGCAGCTTAGTGGGGGATCGGCAGCCCCAGCATTTT. Its protein is CASSLVGDRQPQHF.